Listed here is a single T cell receptor beta chain. What it binds is not known. The data are from a study of shared clonotypes between healthy human individuals. This CDR3 has 16 residues. V was trimmed by 5 bases and J by 5 bases, leaving 21 bases between them. Germline assignment: CDR1 SGHVS and CDR2 FQNEAQ. Sequencing was performed with immunoSEQ multiplex PCR; in TCRdb, only in-frame clones are kept and a portion is missing. The profile shows roughly 1.5 million clones, approximately 98% of them singletons. General study points: In having few donors, the study represented limited genetic and exposure-history diversity.

The chain links TRBV7-8 to TRBJ1-1; perhaps TRBD1 as D (5 bases). This TCR came from a man aged 25 to 40 in good health. The sequenced material came from naive CD4+ T cells sorted from blood. Described subset: CD45RA+ positively selected. CDR3 residues: CASSPRPGPGETEAFF. For the CDR3, the DNA is TGTGCCAGCAGCCCCCGGCCGGGGCCGGGGGAAACTGAAGCTTTCTTT.